One and the same sample provided the 21 T cell receptor beta chains below, sequenced in a study of shared clonotypes between healthy human individuals. Data came from immunoSEQ multiplex PCR; TCRdb stores just in-frame clones and leaves some out. This table holds some 2,500,000 clones, about 90% found once. The material sequenced was naive CD4+ T cells from PBMCs. The sample's subset: CD45RA+ positively selected. All receptors derive from a man aged 18 to 29 in good health. Some clones in this sample may be carry-over from other donors' samples.

This rearrangement joins TRBV2 to TRBJ2-5; 8 positions match TRBD1. CDR3 length: 14 residues. V lost 4 bases and J lost 5; bases outside the gene matches: 6. Per germline, CDR1 SNHLY and CDR2 FYNNEI. CDR3 residues: CASSVQGVGETQYF. The CDR3 DNA is TGTGCCAGCAGTGTACAGGGGGTAGGGGAGACCCAGTACTTC.

The CDR3 here is CASSEGWRDYEQYF. In nucleotides, the CDR3 is TGTGCCAGCAGTGAAGGGTGGCGGGACTACGAGCAGTACTTC. The genes are TRBV2 and TRBJ2-7; D may be TRBD2 (6 bases). CDR1 SNHLY and CDR2 FYNNEI come from the germline V gene. V lost 1 base, J lost 3 bases, and 10 bases lay in between. This CDR3 has 14 amino acids.

CDR3 in amino acids: CASSYGQGAESEHF. For the CDR3, the DNA is TGTGCCAGCAGTTACGGACAGGGGGCTGAATCAGAGCATTTT. J is TRBJ1-5 and V is TRBV6-5; TRBD1 matches 11 bases. Unmatched junction bases numbered 8, after V lost 2 bases and J lost 14 bases. There are 14 residues in the CDR3. Germline CDR1 and CDR2: MNHEY and SVGAGI.

This sequence joins TRBV28 and TRBJ2-7; 10 nucleotides line up with TRBD1. V lost 1 base and J lost 5; bases outside the gene matches: 8. The CDR3 sequence is 16 residues long. Germline V lookup: CDR1 MDHEN, CDR2 SYDVKM. The CDR3 is CASSLLGTGASHEQYF. The CDR3, as DNA: TGTGCCAGCAGTTTATTGGGGACAGGGGCAAGCCACGAGCAGTACTTC.

V and J are TRBV5-1 and TRBJ2-1, with D hard to call. Germline V gene data show CDR1 as SGHRS and CDR2 as YFSETQ. CDR3 length equals 15 residues. V shed 0 bases and J shed 2 bases, with 9 bases lying between them. The DNA of the CDR3 is TGCGCCAGCAGCTTGGCGGCTAATACCTACAATGAGCAGTTCTTC. It yields the protein CASSLAANTYNEQFF.

V usage is TRBV29-1 and J usage is TRBJ1-5; D is ambiguous. V lost 4 bases, J lost 4 bases, and 14 bases lay in between. Germline V gene lookup returns CDR1 SQVTM and CDR2 ANQGSEA. The CDR3 has 14 residues. CDR3 in DNA: TGCAGCGTTGCAGAAGGGTTGGCAAATCAGCCCCAGCATTTT. Translation gives CSVAEGLANQPQHF.

The chain couples TRBV19 to TRBJ1-2; tentative D call: TRBD1 (5 bases). CDR1 and CDR2 (germline): LNHDA, SQIVND (reference sequence). The CDR3 runs to 12 residues. Trimming took 6 bases from V and 8 from J, leaving 13 bases between them. The CDR3 region has the DNA TGTGCCAGTAGCCGGGGGGGGAACGGCTACACCTTC. Protein product: CASSRGGNGYTF.

The chain uses TRBV28 and TRBJ2-3; TRBD2 aligns across 9 bases. The CDR3 has 15 residues. The V segment lost 5 bases and the J segment 2 bases; nucleotides outside the gene matches: 5. Per the germline V gene, CDR1 is MDHEN and CDR2 is SYDVKM. The CDR3 reads CASSTTSGVTDTQYF. As DNA, the CDR3 is TGTGCCAGCAGTACGACTAGCGGAGTCACAGATACGCAGTATTTT.

The rearrangement links TRBV7-2 to TRBJ1-1; D gene ambiguous. In germline, CDR1 is SGHTA, CDR2 FQGNSA. The CDR3 sequence is 15 residues long. Trimming cost V 2 bases and J 1 base, with 11 bases left between them. The CDR3 reads CASSLLWARNTEAFF. The CDR3 coding sequence is TGTGCCAGCAGCTTATTGTGGGCGCGGAACACTGAAGCTTTCTTT.

This CDR3 is CASSESRTKETQYF. DNA for the CDR3: TGTGCCAGCAGTGAATCGCGGACGAAAGAGACCCAGTACTTC. V usage is TRBV2 and J usage is TRBJ2-5; no clear D. Trimming removed 2 bases at V and 3 bases at J, with 10 bases between. The CDR3 totals 14 residues. Germline CDR1 and CDR2: SNHLY and FYNNEI.

This sequence joins TRBV30 and TRBJ2-1; possible D gene TRBD2, 5 bases. The CDR3 loop spans 11 amino acids. From germline, CDR1 is GTSNPN and CDR2 SVGIG (reference sequence). V lost 8 bases and J 9 bases, leaving 14 bases between the germline ends. The CDR3 loop is CAGSTGVEQFF. The DNA of the CDR3 is TGTGCCGGGTCCACCGGGGTTGAGCAGTTCTTC. Supplemented by reference TRBV30 and TRBJ2-1, the full variable domain reads SQTIHQWPATLVQPVGSPLSLECTVEGTSNPNLYWYRQAAGRGLQLLFYSVGIGQISSEVPQNLSASRPQDRQFILSSKKLLLSDSGFYLCAGSTGVEQFFGPGTRLTVL.

This sequence joins TRBV5-5 and TRBJ2-3; the D call may be TRBD1 or TRBD2 (6 bases each). The CDR3 runs 15 residues. V was cut by 3 bases and J by 0 bases, with 11 bases left in between. From germline, CDR1 is SGHKS and CDR2 YYEKEE (reference sequence). Written as DNA, the CDR3 is TGTGCCAGCAGCTCTAGAGGGGGGAGCACAGATACGCAGTATTTT. Protein sequence: CASSSRGGSTDTQYF.

This clone has a handful of counts. V gene TRBV5-4 combines with J gene TRBJ1-1; D uncertain. Per the germline V gene, CDR1 is SGHNT and CDR2 is YYREEE (reference sequence). The CDR3 totals 13 residues. V lost 0 bases, J lost 6 bases, and 9 bases lay in between. For the CDR3, the DNA is TGTGCCAGCAGCTTGGGGGTTCCTTCTGAAGCTTTCTTT. It encodes CASSLGVPSEAFF. The full variable domain, with the rest looked up from reference TRBV5-4 and TRBJ1-1, is ETGVTQSPTHLIKTRGQQVTLRCSSQSGHNTVSWYQQALGQGPQFIFQYYREEENGRGNFPPRFSGLQFPNYSSELNVNALELDDSALYLCASSLGVPSEAFFGQGTRLTVV.

Notes on this clone: Other DNA sequences of this sample code for an identical CDR3. The rearrangement uses TRBV27 and TRBJ2-3; a weak D match, TRBD1 (5 bases). The CDR3 sequence is 13 residues long. The germline V gene has CDR1 MNHEY and CDR2 SMNVEV (reference sequence). V lost 5 bases and J lost 1, with 7 bases in between. The chain's CDR3 is CASSLGGTDTQYF. DNA for the CDR3: TGTGCCAGCAGTCTAGGGGGCACAGATACGCAGTATTTT.

The rearrangement joins TRBV5-1 to TRBJ2-7, with 8 bases aligning to TRBD2. With 4 bases clipped from V and 2 bases from J, the junction kept 8 bases outside the gene matches. The germline V gene has CDR1 SGHRS and CDR2 YFSETQ. The CDR3 consists of 15 residues. This CDR3 reads CASSPGLVIPYEQYF. The CDR3 nucleotides are TGCGCCAGCAGCCCGGGACTAGTGATTCCCTACGAGCAGTACTTC.

V is TRBV9 and J is TRBJ2-5; TRBD1 is a possible D gene (6 bases). CDR1 and CDR2 from the germline V gene are SGDLS and YYNGEE. The length of the CDR3 is 14 residues. Between the trimmed V and J ends, which lost 6 bases and 4 bases, there was a span of 16 bases. Here the CDR3 reads CASNIPGHGETQYF. The CDR3 region has the DNA TGTGCCAGCAACATACCGGGACACGGAGAGACCCAGTACTTC.

J is TRBJ2-1 and V is TRBV18, with TRBD2 matching over 9 bases. CDR3 length: 15 residues. Germline loops: CDR1 KGHSH, CDR2 LQKENI. Germline trimming cut 1 base from V and 5 bases from J; bases unmatched to any gene: 3. The CDR3 DNA reads as TGTGCCAGCTCACCACGGGCGGGAGGGGACAATGAGCAGTTCTTC. This sequence encodes CASSPRAGGDNEQFF.

The CDR3 region is CASSSAGGPPGANVLTF. The DNA of the CDR3 is TGCGCCAGCAGCTCCGCGGGAGGGCCCCCTGGGGCCAACGTCCTGACTTTC. The rearrangement links TRBV5-1 to TRBJ2-6; 9 nucleotides match TRBD2. Per germline, CDR1 SGHRS and CDR2 YFSETQ. The CDR3 totals 17 residues. The V gene end was trimmed by 3 bases and the J gene end by 2 bases; junction bases not matched to a gene: 6.

The chain combines TRBV28 with TRBJ1-4, with TRBD1 as a possible D gene (5 bases). The CDR3 is made up of 12 amino acids. Germline lookup yields CDR1 MDHEN and CDR2 SYDVKM. Trimming stripped 7 bases from V and 8 bases from J, with 11 bases between. Here the CDR3 reads CASMQGGEKLFF. CDR3 in DNA: TGTGCCAGCATGCAGGGTGGGGAAAAACTGTTTTTT.

The gene calls are TRBV9 and TRBJ2-7; 10 nucleotides line up with TRBD1. There are 14 residues in the CDR3. CDR1 is SGDLS and CDR2 is YYNGEE in the germline V gene. The trim removed 4 bases at V and 3 bases at J, leaving 4 bases unmatched. The CDR3 loop is CASSFRDRGYEQYF. The CDR3 region has the DNA TGTGCCAGCAGCTTCCGGGACAGGGGCTACGAGCAGTACTTC.

The chain links TRBV28 to TRBJ2-2; 10 nucleotides match TRBD1. V lost 7 bases and J lost 7; bases outside the gene matches: 6. Germline CDR1 and CDR2: MDHEN and SYDVKM. CDR3 size: 14 residues. CDR3 protein: CASKRQGAVGELFF. In DNA form, the CDR3 reads TGTGCCAGCAAGAGACAGGGGGCAGTCGGGGAGCTGTTTTTT.